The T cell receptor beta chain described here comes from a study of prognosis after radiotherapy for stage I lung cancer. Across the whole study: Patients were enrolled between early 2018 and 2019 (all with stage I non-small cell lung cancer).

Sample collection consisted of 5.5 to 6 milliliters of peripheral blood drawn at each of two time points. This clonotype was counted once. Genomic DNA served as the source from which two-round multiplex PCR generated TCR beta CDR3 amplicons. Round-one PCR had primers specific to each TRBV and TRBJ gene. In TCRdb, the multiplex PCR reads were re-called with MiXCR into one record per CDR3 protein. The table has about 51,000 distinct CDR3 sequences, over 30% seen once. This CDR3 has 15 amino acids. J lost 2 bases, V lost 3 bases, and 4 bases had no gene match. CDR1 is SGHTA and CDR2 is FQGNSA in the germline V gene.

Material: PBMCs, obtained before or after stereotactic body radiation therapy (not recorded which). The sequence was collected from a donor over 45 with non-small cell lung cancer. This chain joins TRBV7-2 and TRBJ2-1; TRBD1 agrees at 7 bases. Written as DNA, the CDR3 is TGTGCCAGCAGCTTGAGACAGGGAACCTACAATGAGCAGTTCTTC. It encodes CASSLRQGTYNEQFF.